A single TCR beta chain is shown here with its context. No antigen is known for it. This entry belongs to a study of shared clonotypes between healthy human individuals. Study-wide points: Only a few donors were included, so the genetic and exposure-history diversity represented was limited.

J was trimmed by 9 bases and V by 0 bases; bases with no gene match: 9. This CDR3 contains 16 residues. Per germline, CDR1 MNHNY and CDR2 SVGAGI (reference sequence). Using immunoSEQ multiplex PCR, the repertoire was profiled, and TCRdb retains in-frame clones only, with some absent. The table lists some 2,500,000 clones, roughly 93% of them singletons. The specimen sequenced was naive CD4+ T cells from PBMCs. Specified subset: CD45RA+ positively selected. This chain connects TRBV6-6 to TRBJ2-1, with TRBD2 identical over 9 bases. This clonotype was obtained from a man aged 18 to 35 in good health. Some clones in this sample may be carry-over from other donors' samples. CDR3 sequence reads: CASSYSSSGSFGEQFF. The CDR3 DNA is TGTGCCAGCAGTTACTCGAGTAGCGGGAGTTTCGGTGAGCAGTTCTTC.